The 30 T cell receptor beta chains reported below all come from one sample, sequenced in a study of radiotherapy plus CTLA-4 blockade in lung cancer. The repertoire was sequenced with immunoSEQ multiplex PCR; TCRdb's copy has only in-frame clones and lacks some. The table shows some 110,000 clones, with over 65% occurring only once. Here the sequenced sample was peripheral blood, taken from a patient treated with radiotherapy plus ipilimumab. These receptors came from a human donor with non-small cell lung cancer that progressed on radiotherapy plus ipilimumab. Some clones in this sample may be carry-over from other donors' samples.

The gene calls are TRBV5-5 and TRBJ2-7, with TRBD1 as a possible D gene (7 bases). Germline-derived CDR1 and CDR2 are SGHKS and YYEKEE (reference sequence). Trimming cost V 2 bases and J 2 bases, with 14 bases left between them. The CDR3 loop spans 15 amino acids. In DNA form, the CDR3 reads TGTGCCAGCAGCTTCCAGGCGGGACAGACCTACGAGCAGTACTTC. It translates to CASSFQAGQTYEQYF.

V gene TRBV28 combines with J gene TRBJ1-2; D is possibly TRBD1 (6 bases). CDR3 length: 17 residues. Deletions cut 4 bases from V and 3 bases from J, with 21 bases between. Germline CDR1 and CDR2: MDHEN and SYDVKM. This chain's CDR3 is CASSSTGAPGPDYGYTF. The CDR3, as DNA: TGTGCCAGCAGTTCCACGGGGGCCCCGGGGCCGGACTATGGCTACACCTTC.

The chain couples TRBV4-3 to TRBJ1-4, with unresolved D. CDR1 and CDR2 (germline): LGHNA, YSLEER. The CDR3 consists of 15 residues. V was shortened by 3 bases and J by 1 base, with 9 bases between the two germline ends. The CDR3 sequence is CASSHWRGTNEKLFF. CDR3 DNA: TGCGCCAGCAGCCATTGGCGCGGAACTAATGAAAAACTGTTTTTT.

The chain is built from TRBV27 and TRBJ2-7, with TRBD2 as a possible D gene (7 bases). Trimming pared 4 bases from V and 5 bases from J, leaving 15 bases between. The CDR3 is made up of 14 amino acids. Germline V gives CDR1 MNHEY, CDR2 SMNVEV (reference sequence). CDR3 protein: CASSSRGARDEQYF. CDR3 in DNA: TGTGCCAGCAGTTCCCGGGGGGCGAGGGACGAGCAGTACTTC.

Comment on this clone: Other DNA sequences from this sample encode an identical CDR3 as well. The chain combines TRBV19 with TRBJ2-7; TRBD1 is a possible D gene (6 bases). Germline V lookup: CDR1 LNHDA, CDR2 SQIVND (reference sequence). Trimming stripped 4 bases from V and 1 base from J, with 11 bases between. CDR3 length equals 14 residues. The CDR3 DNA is TGTGCCAGTAGTAAGAGACAGGTTTCCTACGAGCAGTACTTC. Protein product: CASSKRQVSYEQYF. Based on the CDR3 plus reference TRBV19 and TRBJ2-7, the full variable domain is DGGITQSPKYLFRKEGQNVTLSCEQNLNHDAMYWYRQDPGQGLRLIYYSQIVNDFQKGDIAEGYSVSREKKESFPLTVTSAQKNPTAFYLCASSKRQVSYEQYFGPGTRLTVT.

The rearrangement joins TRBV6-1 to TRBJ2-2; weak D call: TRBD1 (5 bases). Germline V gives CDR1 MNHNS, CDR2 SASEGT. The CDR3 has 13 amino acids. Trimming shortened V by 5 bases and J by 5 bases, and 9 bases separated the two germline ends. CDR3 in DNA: TGTGCCAGCAGTTTGACAGAGACCGGGGAGCTGTTTTTT. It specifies CASSLTETGELFF.

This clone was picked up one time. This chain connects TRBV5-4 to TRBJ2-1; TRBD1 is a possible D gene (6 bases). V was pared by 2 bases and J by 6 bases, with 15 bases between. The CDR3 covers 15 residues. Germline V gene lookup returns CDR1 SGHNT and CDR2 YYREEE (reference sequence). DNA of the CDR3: TGTGCCAGCAGCTTTACAGGGAGCGTTTTCAATGAGCAGTTCTTC. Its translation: CASSFTGSVFNEQFF.

In nucleotides, the CDR3 is TGTGCCAGCAGTTACGGCAGGACCGAGCAGTACTTC. This encodes CASSYGRTEQYF. The V call is TRBV6-5, the J call TRBJ2-7, with D unresolved. Trimming cost V 2 bases and J 6 bases, with 8 bases left between them. Germline V gene data show CDR1 as MNHEY and CDR2 as SVGAGI. CDR3 size: 12 residues.

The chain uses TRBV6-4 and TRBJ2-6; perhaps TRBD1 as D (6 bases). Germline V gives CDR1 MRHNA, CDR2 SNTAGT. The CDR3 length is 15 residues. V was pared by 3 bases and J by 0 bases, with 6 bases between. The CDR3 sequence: CASSEQGSGANVLTF. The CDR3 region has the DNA TGTGCCAGCAGTGAACAGGGCTCTGGGGCCAACGTCCTGACTTTC.

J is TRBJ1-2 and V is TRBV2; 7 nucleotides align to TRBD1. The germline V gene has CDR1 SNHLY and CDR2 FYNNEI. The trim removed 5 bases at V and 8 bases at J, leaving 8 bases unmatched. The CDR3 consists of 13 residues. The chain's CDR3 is CASSSTGEGGYTF. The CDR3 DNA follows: TGTGCCAGCAGTTCAACAGGGGAGGGGGGCTACACCTTC.

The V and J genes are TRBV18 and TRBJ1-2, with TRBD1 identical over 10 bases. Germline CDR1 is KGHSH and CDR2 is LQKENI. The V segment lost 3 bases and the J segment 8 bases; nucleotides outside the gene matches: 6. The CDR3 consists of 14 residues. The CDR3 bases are TGTGCCAGCTCACCGATGACAGGGGGCCGCGGCTACACCTTC. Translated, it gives CASSPMTGGRGYTF.

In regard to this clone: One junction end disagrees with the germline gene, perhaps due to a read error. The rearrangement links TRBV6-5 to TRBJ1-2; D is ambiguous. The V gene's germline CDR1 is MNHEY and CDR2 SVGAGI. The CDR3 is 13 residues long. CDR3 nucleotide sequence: TGTGCCAGCAGTGAAGCGGAGATCTATGGTTACACCTTC. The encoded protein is CASSEAEIYGYTF.

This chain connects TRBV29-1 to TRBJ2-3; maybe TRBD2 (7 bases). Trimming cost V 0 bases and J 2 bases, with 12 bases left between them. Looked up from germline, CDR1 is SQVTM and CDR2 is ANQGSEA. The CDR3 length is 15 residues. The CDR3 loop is CSVEDWGGATDTQYF. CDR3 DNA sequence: TGCAGCGTTGAAGATTGGGGGGGGGCCACAGATACGCAGTATTTT.

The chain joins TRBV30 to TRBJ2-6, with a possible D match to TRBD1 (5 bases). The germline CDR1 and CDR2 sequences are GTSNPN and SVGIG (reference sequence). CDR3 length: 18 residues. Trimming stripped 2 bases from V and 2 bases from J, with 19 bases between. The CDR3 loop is CAWSIVRQPLPGANVLTF. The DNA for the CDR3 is TGTGCCTGGAGTATCGTCAGACAGCCTCTTCCTGGGGCCAACGTCCTGACTTTC.

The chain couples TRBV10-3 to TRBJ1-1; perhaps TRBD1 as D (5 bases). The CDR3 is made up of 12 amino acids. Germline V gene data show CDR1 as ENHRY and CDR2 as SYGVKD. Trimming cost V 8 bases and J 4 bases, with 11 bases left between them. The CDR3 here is CAIGGWGTEAFF. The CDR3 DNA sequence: TGTGCCATCGGGGGATGGGGCACTGAAGCTTTCTTT.

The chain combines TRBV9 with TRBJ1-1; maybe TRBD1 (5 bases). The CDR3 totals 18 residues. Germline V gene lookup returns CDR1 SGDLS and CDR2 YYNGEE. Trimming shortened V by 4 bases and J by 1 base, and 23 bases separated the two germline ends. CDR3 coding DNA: TGTGCCAGCAGCATAGGGGTCTACGGGCCGGTCGAGAACACTGAAGCTTTCTTT. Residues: CASSIGVYGPVENTEAFF.

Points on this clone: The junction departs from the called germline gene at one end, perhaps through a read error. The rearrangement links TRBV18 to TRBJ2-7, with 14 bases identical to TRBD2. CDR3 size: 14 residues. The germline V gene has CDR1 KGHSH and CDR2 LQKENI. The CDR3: CASSPSGTSGGPSF. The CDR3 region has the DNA TGTGCCAGCTCACCCTCCGGGACTAGCGGGGGACCAAGCTTC. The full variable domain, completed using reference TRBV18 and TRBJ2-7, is NAGVMQNPRHLVRRRGQEARLRCSPMKGHSHVYWYRQLPEEGLKFMVYLQKENIIDESGMPKERFSAEFPKEGPSILRIQQVVRGDSAAYFCASSPSGTSGGPSFGPGTRLTVT.

CDR3: CASSYKDRVAEAFF. CDR3 DNA sequence: TGCGCCAGCAGCTATAAGGACAGGGTCGCTGAAGCTTTCTTT. This chain joins TRBV5-1 and TRBJ1-1; 8 nucleotides align to TRBD1. The CDR3 loop spans 14 amino acids. Looked up from germline, CDR1 is SGHRS and CDR2 is YFSETQ. The trim removed 3 bases at V and 6 bases at J, leaving 7 bases unmatched.

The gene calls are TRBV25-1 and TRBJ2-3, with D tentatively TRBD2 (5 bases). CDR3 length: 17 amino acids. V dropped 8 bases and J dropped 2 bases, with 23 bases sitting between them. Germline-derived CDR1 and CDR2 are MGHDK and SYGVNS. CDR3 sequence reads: CASGRGPGRSLTDTQYF. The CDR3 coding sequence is TGTGCCAGCGGTCGCGGGCCAGGCCGCAGCCTCACAGATACGCAGTATTTT.

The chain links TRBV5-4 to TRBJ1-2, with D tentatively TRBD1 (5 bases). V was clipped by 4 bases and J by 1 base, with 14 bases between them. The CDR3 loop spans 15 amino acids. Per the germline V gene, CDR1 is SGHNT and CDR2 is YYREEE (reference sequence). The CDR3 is CASSLSQGFNYGYTF. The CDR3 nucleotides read TGTGCCAGCAGCCTGAGTCAGGGTTTTAACTATGGCTACACCTTC.

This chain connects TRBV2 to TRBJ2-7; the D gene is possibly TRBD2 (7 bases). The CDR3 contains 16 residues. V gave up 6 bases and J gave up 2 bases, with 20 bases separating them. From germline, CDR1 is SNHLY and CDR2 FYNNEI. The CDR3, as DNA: TGTGCCAGCAGGGACCCCCTCGGGGGGACACCCTACGAGCAGTACTTC. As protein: CASRDPLGGTPYEQYF. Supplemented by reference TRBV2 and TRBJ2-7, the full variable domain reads EPEVTQTPSHQVTQMGQEVILRCVPISNHLYFYWYRQILGQKVEFLVSFYNNEISEKSEIFDDQFSVERPDGSNFTLKIRSTKLEDSAMYFCASRDPLGGTPYEQYFGPGTRLTVT.

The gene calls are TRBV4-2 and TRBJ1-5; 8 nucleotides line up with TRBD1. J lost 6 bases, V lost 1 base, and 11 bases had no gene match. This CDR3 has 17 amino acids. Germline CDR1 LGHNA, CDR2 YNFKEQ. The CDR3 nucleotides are TGTGCCAGCAGCCAAGCGGTTGAGCAGGGGGCGTTTCAGCCCCAGCATTTT. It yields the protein CASSQAVEQGAFQPQHF.

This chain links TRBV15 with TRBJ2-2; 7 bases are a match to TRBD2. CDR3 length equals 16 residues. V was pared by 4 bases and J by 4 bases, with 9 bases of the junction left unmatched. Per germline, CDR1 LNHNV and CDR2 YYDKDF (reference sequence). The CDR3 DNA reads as TGTGCCACCAGCATGTGGGACTATAGCGGCACCGGGGAGCTGTTTTTT. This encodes CATSMWDYSGTGELFF.

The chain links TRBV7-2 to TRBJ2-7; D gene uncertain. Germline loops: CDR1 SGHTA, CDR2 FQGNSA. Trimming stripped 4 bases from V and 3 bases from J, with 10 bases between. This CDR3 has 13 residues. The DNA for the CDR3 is TGTGCCAGCAGCTATAGTGGAAGCTACGAGCAGTACTTC. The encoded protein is CASSYSGSYEQYF.

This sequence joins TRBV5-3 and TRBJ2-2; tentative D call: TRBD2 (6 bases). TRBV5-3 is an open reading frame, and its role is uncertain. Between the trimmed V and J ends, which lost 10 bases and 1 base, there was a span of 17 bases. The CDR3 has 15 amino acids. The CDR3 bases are TGTGCCGTCCAGGAGGGGCCCGGGAACACCGGGGAGCTGTTTTTT. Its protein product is CAVQEGPGNTGELFF.

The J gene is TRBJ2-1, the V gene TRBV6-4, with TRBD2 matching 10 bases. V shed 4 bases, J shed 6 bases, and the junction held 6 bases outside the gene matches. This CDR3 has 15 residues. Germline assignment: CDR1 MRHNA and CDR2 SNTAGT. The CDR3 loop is CASSVGTSESNEQFF. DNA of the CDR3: TGTGCCAGCAGTGTGGGGACTAGCGAATCCAATGAGCAGTTCTTC.

The DNA of the CDR3 is TGCGCCAGCAGCCGGGGGGCTAGCGGGGGCACAGATACGCAGTATTTT. Protein sequence: CASSRGASGGTDTQYF. This sequence joins TRBV5-1 and TRBJ2-3; 9 bases are shared with TRBD2. Germline V gene data show CDR1 as SGHRS and CDR2 as YFSETQ. Trimming cost V 4 bases and J 1 base; bases outside gene matches: 7. CDR3 size: 16 residues.

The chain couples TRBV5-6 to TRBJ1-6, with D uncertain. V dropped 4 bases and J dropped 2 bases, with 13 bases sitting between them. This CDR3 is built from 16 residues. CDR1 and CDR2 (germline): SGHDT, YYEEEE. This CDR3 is CASSEPGETYNSPLHF. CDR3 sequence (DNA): TGTGCCAGCAGCGAACCCGGGGAAACCTATAATTCACCCCTCCACTTT.

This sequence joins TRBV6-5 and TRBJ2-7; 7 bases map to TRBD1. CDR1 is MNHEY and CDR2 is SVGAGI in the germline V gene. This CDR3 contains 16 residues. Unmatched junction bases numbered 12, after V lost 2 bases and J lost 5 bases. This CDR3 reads CASSYTWDRTRDEQYF. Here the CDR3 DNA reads TGTGCCAGCAGTTACACCTGGGACAGAACTCGGGACGAGCAGTACTTC.

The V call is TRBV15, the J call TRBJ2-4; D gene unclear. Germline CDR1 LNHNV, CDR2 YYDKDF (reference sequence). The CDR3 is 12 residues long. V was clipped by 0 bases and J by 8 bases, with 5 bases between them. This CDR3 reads CATSRDLYIQYF. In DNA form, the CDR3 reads TGTGCCACCAGCAGAGATCTATACATTCAGTACTTC.